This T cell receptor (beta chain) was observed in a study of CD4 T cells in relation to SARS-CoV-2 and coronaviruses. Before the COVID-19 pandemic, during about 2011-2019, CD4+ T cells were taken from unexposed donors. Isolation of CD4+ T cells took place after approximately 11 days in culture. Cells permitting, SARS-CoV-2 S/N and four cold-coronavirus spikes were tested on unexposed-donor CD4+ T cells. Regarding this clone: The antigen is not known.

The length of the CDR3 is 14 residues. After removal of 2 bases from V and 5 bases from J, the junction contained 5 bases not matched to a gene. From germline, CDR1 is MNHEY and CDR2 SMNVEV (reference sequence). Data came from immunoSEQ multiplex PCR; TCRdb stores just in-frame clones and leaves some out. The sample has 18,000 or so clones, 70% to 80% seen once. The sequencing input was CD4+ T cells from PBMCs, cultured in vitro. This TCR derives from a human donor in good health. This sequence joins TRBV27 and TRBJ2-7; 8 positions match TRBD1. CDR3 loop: CASSLQGARNEQYF. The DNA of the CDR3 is TGTGCCAGCAGTTTACAGGGGGCTCGGAACGAGCAGTACTTC.